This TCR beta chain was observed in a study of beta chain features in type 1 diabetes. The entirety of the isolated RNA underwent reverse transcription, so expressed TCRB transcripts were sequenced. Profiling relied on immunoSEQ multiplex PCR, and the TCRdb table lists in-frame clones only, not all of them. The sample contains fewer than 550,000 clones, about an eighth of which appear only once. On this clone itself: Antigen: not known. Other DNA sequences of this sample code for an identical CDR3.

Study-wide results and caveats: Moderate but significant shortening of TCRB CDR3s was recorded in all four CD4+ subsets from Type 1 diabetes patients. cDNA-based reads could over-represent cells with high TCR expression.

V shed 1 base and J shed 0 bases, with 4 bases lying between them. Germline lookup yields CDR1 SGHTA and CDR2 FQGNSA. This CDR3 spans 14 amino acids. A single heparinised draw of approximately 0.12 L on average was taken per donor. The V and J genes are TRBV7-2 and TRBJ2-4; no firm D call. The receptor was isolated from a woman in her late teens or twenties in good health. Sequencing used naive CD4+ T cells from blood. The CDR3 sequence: CASSLEVAKNIQYF. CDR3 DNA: TGTGCCAGCAGCTTAGAGGTAGCCAAAAACATTCAGTACTTC.